Listed here are 22 T cell receptor beta chains from one sample, sequenced in a study of T cells after yellow fever vaccination. TCRdb ran MiXCR on the 5' RACE reads and lists one entry per CDR3 protein. The sample includes 200,000 to 300,000 distinct CDR3 sequences, roughly 6.2% seen only once; the top ten take approximately 0.99%. The material sequenced was CD4+ T cells sorted from PBMCs, taken on the day of the yellow fever booster vaccination. Every receptor here comes from a young man who received the YFV17D yellow fever vaccine.

In this sample, this clonotype turned up a few times. The rearrangement links TRBV5-1 to TRBJ2-7, with D perhaps matching TRBD1 (6 bases). The CDR3 totals 11 residues. CDR1 and CDR2 (germline): SGHRS, YFSETQ. V was shortened by 6 bases and J by 4 bases, with 8 bases between the two germline ends. The CDR3 DNA reads TGCGCCAGCAATACAGGGTACGAGCAGTACTTC. Encoded protein: CASNTGYEQYF.

This clonotype came up many times. V gene TRBV29-1 combines with J gene TRBJ2-7; D may match TRBD1 or TRBD2 (5 bases each). This CDR3 spans 16 amino acids. The V end lost 8 bases, the J end lost 1 base, and 24 bases lay between the germline ends. Germline CDR1 reads SQVTM; CDR2 reads ANQGSEA. CDR3 protein: CSTPGRHGTRSYEQYF. The CDR3, as DNA: TGCAGCACTCCTGGACGGCACGGGACGAGGTCCTACGAGCAGTACTTC.

The chain joins TRBV14 to TRBJ2-1; D is ambiguous. The CDR3 length is 11 residues. Germline CDR1 SGHDN, CDR2 FVKESK. Between the trimmed V and J ends, which lost 3 bases and 9 bases, there was a span of 6 bases. The CDR3 here is CASSQWVEQFF. For the CDR3, the DNA is TGTGCCAGCAGCCAGTGGGTTGAGCAGTTCTTC.

A few counts support this clonotype. This chain links TRBV5-4 with TRBJ2-7, with TRBD1 matching 9 bases. This CDR3 contains 15 residues. Germline values: CDR1 SGHNT, CDR2 YYREEE (reference sequence). V was pared by 5 bases and J by 2 bases, with 8 bases of the junction left unmatched. The CDR3 nucleotides read TGTGCCAGCAGTCGAACCACAGGGGGCGCCTACGAGCAGTACTTC. Protein sequence: CASSRTTGGAYEQYF.

The chain employs TRBV12-3 or TRBV12-4 and TRBJ2-2; D ambiguous. Trimming left V 7 bases short and J 2 bases short, with 17 bases between. This CDR3 has 16 amino acids. This chain's CDR3 is CASKLSGRGNTGELFF. The CDR3 nucleotides are TGTGCCAGCAAGCTATCCGGACGCGGAAACACCGGGGAGCTGTTTTTT.

The chain recombines TRBV7-2 with TRBJ1-5, with D perhaps TRBD1 (6 bases). The germline V gene has CDR1 SGHTA and CDR2 FQGNSA. The V end was cut by 1 base, the J end by 5 bases, with 9 bases between. This CDR3 has 14 residues. Written as DNA, the CDR3 is TGTGCCAGCAGCTTAGGGACAGCCTATCAGCCCCAGCATTTT. Its protein product is CASSLGTAYQPQHF.

The J gene is TRBJ2-1, the V gene TRBV6-1, with D possibly matching TRBD2 (5 bases). The V end lost 7 bases, the J end lost 6 bases, and 13 bases lay between the germline ends. The germline V gene encodes CDR1 MNHNS and CDR2 SASEGT. The CDR3 contains 13 residues. DNA for the CDR3: TGTGCCAGCATCAGCGGAGGAGGCAATGAGCAGTTCTTC. This codes for CASISGGGNEQFF.

This clonotype was seen repeatedly, ten times or more. V and J are TRBV7-2 and TRBJ1-4; TRBD1 matches at 9 bases. The trim removed 5 bases at V and 5 bases at J, leaving 3 bases unmatched. The CDR3 runs to 14 residues. CDR1 is SGHTA and CDR2 is FQGNSA in the germline V gene. The CDR3 DNA sequence: TGTGCCAGCAGCCCCGGGACAGGGAATGAAAAACTGTTTTTT. Residues: CASSPGTGNEKLFF.

This clonotype came up many times. The chain combines TRBV5-1 with TRBJ1-1, with D possibly TRBD1 on 5 matching bases. The length of the CDR3 is 13 residues. V was trimmed by 0 bases and J by 8 bases, leaving 11 bases between them. Germline CDR1 and CDR2: SGHRS and YFSETQ. The CDR3 is CASSLGSRDEAFF. The CDR3 coding sequence is TGCGCCAGCAGCTTGGGCTCCCGGGACGAAGCTTTCTTT.

This clonotype was observed a few times. The chain recombines TRBV6-2 or TRBV6-3 with TRBJ2-7; the D gene could be TRBD1 or TRBD2 (5 bases each). In germline, CDR1 is MNHEY, CDR2 SVGEGT. V lost 4 bases and J 0 bases, leaving 16 bases between the germline ends. The CDR3 length is 16 residues. CDR3 coding DNA: TGTGCCAGCAGTTCCGGGACCCCAGGAGTCTCCTACGAGCAGTACTTC. It specifies CASSSGTPGVSYEQYF.

This clonotype was counted at least ten times. This rearrangement joins TRBV20-1 to TRBJ2-7; no reliable D call. V was cut by 4 bases and J by 0 bases, with 10 bases left in between. The germline V gene encodes CDR1 DFQATT and CDR2 SNEGSKA (reference sequence). This CDR3 region has 13 residues. CDR3 coding DNA: TGCAGTGCTATCAGCCCGAGCTCCTACGAGCAGTACTTC. It encodes CSAISPSSYEQYF.

This clonotype occurred a few times. V is TRBV29-1 and J is TRBJ2-2; D may be TRBD2 (6 bases). In germline, CDR1 is SQVTM, CDR2 ANQGSEA. The CDR3 totals 14 residues. Trimming shortened V by 0 bases and J by 4 bases, and 9 bases separated the two germline ends. CDR3 DNA sequence: TGCAGCGTTGAAGACGGGAGAGGCACCGGGGAGCTGTTTTTT. This sequence encodes CSVEDGRGTGELFF.

This clonotype has more than one count but fewer than ten. This chain connects TRBV7-2 to TRBJ1-1; tentatively, D is TRBD1 (5 bases). Looked up from germline, CDR1 is SGHTA and CDR2 is FQGNSA. V lost 7 bases and J lost 1, with 19 bases in between. The CDR3 spans 16 residues. The DNA of the CDR3 is TGTGCCAGCACCCGACGGGGGACGAAGGAGAACACTGAAGCTTTCTTT. Protein: CASTRRGTKENTEAFF.

This clonotype was detected a few times. The V and J genes are TRBV7-8 and TRBJ1-3, with a possible D match to TRBD1 (5 bases). There are 13 residues in the CDR3. The V end was cut by 5 bases, the J end by 6 bases, with 11 bases between. The germline V gene has CDR1 SGHVS and CDR2 FQNEAQ. The DNA for the CDR3 is TGTGCCAGCAGCCAAAACAGGCAAAACACCATATATTTT. Amino acid sequence: CASSQNRQNTIYF.

The genes are TRBV10-2 and TRBJ1-2; D is uncertain. With 0 bases removed from V and 2 bases from J, the gap between germline ends came to 10 bases. The germline V gene has CDR1 WSHSY and CDR2 SAAADI. The CDR3 is made up of 15 amino acids. For the CDR3, the DNA is TGCGCCAGCAGTGAGTCGGACCCCGGGAACTATGGCTACACCTTC. Its protein product is CASSESDPGNYGYTF.

This clonotype was seen at least ten times. This chain links TRBV6-2 or TRBV6-3 with TRBJ2-7; D not certain. Trimming took off 4 bases at V and 0 bases at J, with 16 bases between the two ends. Germline CDR1 and CDR2: MNHEY and SVGEGT. This CDR3 has 16 residues. The CDR3 protein is CASSWIMRWSSYEQYF. The CDR3 DNA follows: TGTGCCAGCAGTTGGATTATGAGATGGAGCTCCTACGAGCAGTACTTC.

This clonotype was detected ten times or more. The genes are TRBV6-1 and TRBJ1-5; D is unresolved. The V and J ends lost 6 bases and 3 bases respectively, with 12 bases between them. This CDR3 has 14 residues. Germline CDR1 reads MNHNS; CDR2 reads SASEGT. In nucleotides, the CDR3 is TGTGCCAGCAGCTGGGGAGGTGACAATCAGCCCCAGCATTTT. Translated, it gives CASSWGGDNQPQHF.

This clonotype was counted a few times. The chain couples TRBV6-1 to TRBJ2-7; 8 nucleotides align to TRBD1. Germline CDR1 and CDR2: MNHNS and SASEGT. The CDR3 has 15 amino acids. The V segment lost 6 bases and the J segment 3 bases; nucleotides outside the gene matches: 10. The CDR3 region is CASRFDRGPVYEQYF. The CDR3 DNA sequence: TGTGCCAGCAGATTCGACAGGGGTCCCGTCTACGAGCAGTACTTC.

This chain uses TRBV7-2 with TRBJ2-1; 8 bases are a match to TRBD2. Germline CDR1 reads SGHTA; CDR2 reads FQGNSA. J gave up 2 bases and V 4 bases, and 10 bases lay outside the gene matches. The CDR3 is made up of 17 amino acids. The CDR3 nucleotides read TGTGCCAGCAGCTCGTACCTAGCGGGCTGGGCCTACAATGAGCAGTTCTTC. Protein product: CASSSYLAGWAYNEQFF.

This clonotype was observed a handful of times. The genes are TRBV10-3 and TRBJ2-1; 7 bases align to TRBD1. The J segment lost 5 bases and the V segment lost 6 bases, leaving 4 bases of the junction unmatched. Germline CDR1 reads ENHRY; CDR2 reads SYGVKD. The CDR3 sequence is 13 residues long. The CDR3 protein is CAISTGDHNEQFF. CDR3 nucleotides: TGTGCCATCAGCACAGGGGACCACAATGAGCAGTTCTTC.

The chain recombines TRBV5-1 with TRBJ2-1; D call uncertain. The germline V gene encodes CDR1 SGHRS and CDR2 YFSETQ. The V end lost 0 bases, the J end lost 1 base, and 11 bases lay between the germline ends. The CDR3 covers 16 residues. This chain's CDR3 is CASSLGWLQSYNEQFF. CDR3 nucleotides: TGCGCCAGCAGCTTGGGGTGGCTCCAATCCTACAATGAGCAGTTCTTC.

This clonotype was counted many times. The chain has TRBV15 and TRBJ2-5; the D is unclear. This CDR3 has 12 amino acids. V gave up 2 bases and J gave up 5 bases, with 6 bases separating them. The germline V gene encodes CDR1 LNHNV and CDR2 YYDKDF (reference sequence). The CDR3, as DNA: TGTGCCACCAGCAGACCCCAGGAGACCCAGTACTTC. Residues: CATSRPQETQYF. Full variable domain (rest looked up from reference TRBV15 and TRBJ2-5): DAMVIQNPRYQVTQFGKPVTLSCSQTLNHNVMYWYQQKSSQAPKLLFHYYDKDFNNEADTPDNFQSRRPNTSFCFLDIRSPGLGDTAMYLCATSRPQETQYFGPGTRLLVL.